This T cell receptor beta chain was recovered during a study of blood T cells in healthy people across ages. A second PCR, run for roughly 7 to 11 cycles, used a sample-barcoded 5' primer plus a J-beta primer mix. TCRdb called the 5' RACE reads again in MiXCR, with one record for every CDR3 protein. The repertoire holds about 1.4 million distinct CDR3 sequences, with roughly 59% as singletons. V lost 7 bases to trimming and J lost 6 bases; unmatched junction nucleotides: 12. This CDR3 spans 15 amino acids. From germline, CDR1 is ENHRY and CDR2 SYGVKD. V gene TRBV10-3 combines with J gene TRBJ1-1; 9 nucleotides match TRBD1. The sequence was collected from a man younger than 35 in good health. Sequencing was carried out using blood. The chain's CDR3 is CAIMEYRDRVSEAFF. Here the CDR3 DNA reads TGTGCCATCATGGAATACAGGGACAGGGTCTCTGAAGCTTTCTTT.